This is a list of T cell receptor beta chains from one sample in a study of blood T cell repertoires in COVID-19. Profiling relied on immunoSEQ multiplex PCR, and the TCRdb table lists in-frame clones only, not all of them. The profile shows roughly 240,000 clones, more than 80% of them singletons. Sequencing input: PBMCs or T cells enriched from blood (not recorded which). All receptors derive from a man aged 50 to 60 who had been exposed to COVID-19. Both conserved end residues are part of each CDR3. D genes are given only for firm matches. Clone sizes are given selectively: once, few, many, or a class where the clone is expanded.

j_gene	abundance	v_gene	d_gene	CDR3aa	CDR3nt
TRBJ2-7	.	TRBV18	TRBD1	CASSWGQSYEQYF	TGTGCCAGCTCATGGGGACAGAGCTACGAGCAGTACTTC
TRBJ2-3	.	TRBV19	.	CASSSWTVTDTQYF	TGTGCCAGTAGTTCCTGGACAGTGACAGATACGCAGTATTTT
TRBJ2-5	.	TRBV5-1	TRBD2	CASSHGLAEGETQYF	TGCGCCAGCAGCCATGGACTAGCGGAGGGGGAGACCCAGTACTTC
TRBJ1-2	.	TRBV10-2	TRBD1	CASRPDRVYGYTF	TGCGCCAGCAGACCAGACAGGGTCTATGGCTACACCTTC
TRBJ1-2	once	TRBV28	.	CASGVGRPYGYTF	TGTGCCAGCGGAGTCGGGAGGCCCTATGGCTACACCTTC
TRBJ1-1	.	TRBV18	TRBD1	CASSRLIRTGESTEAFF	TGTGCCAGCTCCCGCCTAATAAGGACAGGGGAAAGCACTGAAGCTTTCTTT
TRBJ1-4	.	TRBV27	.	CASSLLGGEKLFF	TGTGCCAGCAGTTTATTGGGGGGTGAAAAACTGTTTTTT
TRBJ2-1	once	TRBV6-5	TRBD2	CASSRRGRANEQFF	TGTGCCAGCAGCCGTCGCGGGAGGGCCAATGAGCAGTTCTTC
TRBJ2-1	.	TRBV6-1	TRBD2	CASSGLLAGSYNEQFF	TGTGCCAGCAGTGGGTTACTAGCGGGAAGTTACAATGAGCAGTTCTTC
TRBJ1-4	.	TRBV21-1	.	CASSMGLGANEKLFF	TGTGCCAGCAGCATGGGACTAGGGGCTAATGAAAAACTGTTTTTT
TRBJ1-1	.	TRBV7-3	.	CASSEYRVHTEAFF	TGTGCCAGCAGCGAATACAGGGTTCACACTGAAGCTTTCTTT
TRBJ2-5	.	TRBV7-2	TRBD2	CASGGGAGEETQYF	TGTGCCAGTGGCGGGGGGGCCGGAGAAGAGACCCAGTACTTC
TRBJ1-2	once	TRBV7-8	TRBD1	CASSLAGTVSNYGYTF	TGTGCCAGCAGCTTAGCCGGGACAGTTTCTAACTATGGCTACACCTTC
TRBJ2-7	.	TRBV6-5	TRBD1	CASSRDSLVYEQYF	TGTGCCAGCAGTAGGGACAGCCTAGTTTACGAGCAGTACTTC
TRBJ2-7	once	TRBV11-2	TRBD1	CASSHGTGRYEQYF	TGTGCCAGCAGCCACGGGACAGGGAGGTACGAGCAGTACTTC
TRBJ2-2	many	TRBV10-3	TRBD2	CAISESTHNFRLGLAGRTGELFF	TGTGCCATCAGTGAGTCGACTCACAACTTCCGACTGGGGCTAGCGGGACGCACCGGGGAGCTGTTTTTT
TRBJ2-1	.	TRBV10-3	TRBD2	CAISQLAGGTEQFF	TGTGCCATCAGTCAATTAGCGGGAGGCACTGAGCAGTTCTTC
TRBJ2-5	.	TRBV28	TRBD2	CASRGTSPIGGETQYF	TGTGCCAGCAGGGGGACTAGCCCGATCGGGGGAGAGACCCAGTACTTC
TRBJ1-1	few	TRBV10-3	TRBD1	CAIRQGGILKTEAFF	TGTGCCATCAGACAGGGGGGTATATTGAAAACTGAAGCTTTCTTT
TRBJ1-2	.	TRBV7-3	TRBD1	CASSSVDRASGDPGPLTYGYTF	TGTGCCAGCAGCTCCGTAGACAGGGCAAGTGGGGACCCGGGGCCCCTTACTTATGGCTACACCTTC
TRBJ2-1	.	TRBV15	TRBD2	CATSRGNGGAYNEQFF	TGTGCCACCAGCAGAGGAAACGGGGGGGCCTACAATGAGCAGTTCTTC
TRBJ2-1	once	TRBV5-4	TRBD2	CASSLYGGVTYNEQFF	TGTGCCAGCAGCTTGTACGGGGGGGTGACCTACAATGAGCAGTTCTTC
TRBJ2-3	.	TRBV7-3	.	CASSFRGATDTQYF	TGTGCCAGCAGCTTCCGGGGGGCGACAGATACGCAGTATTTT
TRBJ2-3	.	TRBV5-1	.	CASSFLEGSTDTQYF	TGCGCCAGCAGCTTCTTGGAGGGTAGCACAGATACGCAGTATTTT
TRBJ2-7	.	TRBV5-6	.	CASSSGGLEVNEQYF	TGTGCCAGCAGCTCAGGGGGGTTAGAAGTCAACGAGCAGTACTTC
TRBJ1-1	.	TRBV11-3	TRBD1	CASSSGTGGFWGSTEAFF	TGTGCCAGCAGCTCGGGGACAGGGGGCTTTTGGGGGAGCACTGAAGCTTTCTTT
TRBJ2-3	.	TRBV5-6	TRBD2	CASSGGDGSSLYTDTQYF	TGTGCCAGCAGCGGGGGGGACGGATCATCCTTATACACAGATACGCAGTATTTT
TRBJ1-1	.	TRBV30	TRBD1	CAWSGGTAMNTEAFF	TGTGCCTGGAGTGGGGGGACAGCTATGAACACTGAAGCTTTCTTT
TRBJ2-3	few	TRBV5-1	TRBD1	CASSLGGSWTGYVDTQYF	TGCGCCAGCAGCTTGGGGGGCTCCTGGACAGGGTACGTTGATACGCAGTATTTT
TRBJ1-3	.	TRBV30	.	CAWSVPGEGNTIYF	TGTGCCTGGAGTGTACCGGGGGAGGGAAACACCATATATTTT
TRBJ1-2	.	TRBV12-3/TRBV12-4	.	CASSLAGNYGYTF	TGTGCCAGCAGTTTAGCCGGTAACTATGGCTACACCTTC
TRBJ2-1	.	TRBV9	TRBD2	CASSEPVAGGFNNEQFF	TGTGCCAGCAGTGAACCCGTAGCGGGGGGCTTTAACAATGAGCAGTTCTTC
TRBJ2-1	.	TRBV5-1	TRBD2	CASSPQGLAGRNEQFF	TGCGCCAGCAGCCCCCAAGGACTAGCGGGACGCAATGAGCAGTTCTTC
TRBJ2-1	.	TRBV11-3	TRBD2	CASSLGGALYNEQFF	TGTGCCAGCAGCCTCGGGGGGGCTTTATACAATGAGCAGTTCTTC
TRBJ1-1	.	TRBV28	.	CASSSPVNTEAFF	TGTGCCAGCAGTTCTCCAGTGAACACTGAAGCTTTCTTT